This is a list of T cell receptor beta chains from one sample in a study of T-cell reconstitution after alpha-beta-depleted transplantation in children. From the PCR reads, TCRdb called clonotypes with MiXCR, one entry per CDR3 protein. This table holds 700,000 or so distinct CDR3 sequences, less than 15% found once. The specimen comprised PBMCs, sampled before TCRalphabeta/CD19-depleted stem cell transplant. All receptors derive from a girl aged 2 to 9 with congenital amegakaryocytic thrombocytopenia, due to receive a stem cell transplant. Each CDR3 is given with its conserved first and last residue. The order of the fields is CDR3 protein, CDR3 DNA, CDR3 length, J gene, V gene, clone size, D gene. The D gene is left open where the match is weak. Some rows mark clone size as missing; the rest say once, few, many or name a class of expanded clone.

CSVALMAGGPNNEQFF,TGCAGCGTTGCGCTGATGGCGGGAGGGCCGAATAATGAGCAGTTCTTC,16,TRBJ2-1,TRBV29-1,many,TRBD2
CASSLVGDRYEQYF,TGCGCCAGCAGCTTGGTCGGGGATCGTTACGAGCAGTACTTC,14,TRBJ2-7,TRBV5-1,many,-
CSARDPLAVYTGELFF,TGCAGTGCTAGAGATCCCCTAGCGGTTTACACCGGGGAGCTGTTTTTT,16,TRBJ2-2,TRBV20-1,many,TRBD2
CASSSQREFLDTQYF,TGTGCCAGCAGTTCCCAGCGGGAGTTTTTAGATACGCAGTATTTT,15,TRBJ2-3,TRBV28,-,TRBD2
CASSSGTATNEKLFF,TGTGCCAGCAGTTCCGGGACAGCAACTAATGAAAAACTGTTTTTT,15,TRBJ1-4,TRBV12-3/TRBV12-4,many,TRBD1
CASSSGTSITYEQYF,TGCGCCAGCAGCTCCGGGACTAGTATCACGTACGAGCAGTACTTC,15,TRBJ2-7,TRBV5-1,many,TRBD2
CASSLLAGTGVDTQYF,TGTGCCAGCAGTTTATTGGCTGGGACTGGAGTAGATACGCAGTATTTT,16,TRBJ2-3,TRBV28,few,-
CASSLEGRGRTGELFF,TGCGCCAGCAGCTTGGAGGGCAGGGGGCGAACCGGGGAGCTGTTTTTT,16,TRBJ2-2,TRBV5-1,-,TRBD1
CASRSTRRAYEQYF,TGTGCCAGCAGGTCCACTAGACGGGCCTACGAGCAGTACTTC,14,TRBJ2-7,TRBV12-3/TRBV12-4,few,-
CASSPSTGSYEQYF,TGCGCCAGCAGCCCGTCGACAGGATCCTACGAGCAGTACTTC,14,TRBJ2-7,TRBV5-1,many,-
CASSDFDYGYTF,TGTGCCAGCAGTGATTTTGATTATGGCTACACCTTC,12,TRBJ1-2,TRBV25-1,many,-
CASGLGQNTEAFF,TGTGCTAGTGGTTTGGGACAGAACACTGAAGCTTTCTTT,13,TRBJ1-1,TRBV12-5,many,-
CSARPGGANTEAFF,TGCAGTGCTCGGCCCGGAGGAGCTAACACTGAAGCTTTCTTT,14,TRBJ1-1,TRBV20-1,-,-
CASVGALNYGYTF,TGTGCCAGCGTGGGGGCGCTCAACTATGGCTACACCTTC,13,TRBJ1-2,TRBV12-3/TRBV12-4,many,-
CASRPTSGGYNEQFF,TGTGCCAGCAGACCGACTAGCGGGGGTTACAATGAGCAGTTCTTC,15,TRBJ2-1,TRBV12-3/TRBV12-4,-,TRBD2
CASSLARGQQTQYF,TGCGCCAGCAGCTTGGCCAGGGGGCAGCAGACCCAGTACTTC,14,TRBJ2-5,TRBV5-1,few,TRBD1
CSVELRSSYNEQFF,TGCAGCGTTGAACTACGGAGCTCCTACAATGAGCAGTTCTTC,14,TRBJ2-1,TRBV29-1,few,-
CASSPLGTEQFF,TGTGCCAGCAGTCCGCTAGGTACTGAGCAGTTCTTC,12,TRBJ2-1,TRBV12-3/TRBV12-4,few,-
CSARQLAVGELFF,TGCAGTGCTAGACAACTAGCTGTCGGGGAGCTGTTTTTT,13,TRBJ2-2,TRBV20-1,many,-
CASTPVRAPYEQYF,TGTGCCAGCACCCCCGTGCGGGCCCCCTACGAGCAGTACTTC,14,TRBJ2-7,TRBV28,-,-
CASSLERASGLSFF,TGCGCCAGCAGCTTGGAAAGGGCTAGCGGGTTGTCGTTCTTC,14,TRBJ2-1,TRBV5-1,-,TRBD2
CSVPKGGRDEQYF,TGCAGCGTCCCCAAGGGCGGTCGTGACGAGCAGTACTTC,13,TRBJ2-7,TRBV29-1,few,-
CASSTGSSGANVLTF,TGTGCCAGCAGTACAGGGTCTAGTGGGGCCAACGTCCTGACTTTC,15,TRBJ2-6,TRBV28,few,-
CSVEDLRGGAFF,TGCAGCGTTGAAGATCTTCGTGGGGGAGCTTTCTTT,12,TRBJ1-1,TRBV29-1,many,-
CASRGWGGETDTQYF,TGTGCCAGCAGGGGATGGGGGGGTGAGACAGATACGCAGTATTTT,15,TRBJ2-3,TRBV28,-,TRBD2
CSARDPRTSGSGSYNEQFF,TGCAGTGCTAGAGATCCGAGGACTAGCGGGAGTGGCTCCTACAATGAGCAGTTCTTC,19,TRBJ2-1,TRBV20-1,many,TRBD2
CASSLGPAGNQPQHF,TGTGCCAGCAGTTTGGGCCCCGCTGGGAATCAGCCCCAGCATTTT,15,TRBJ1-5,TRBV12-3/TRBV12-4,-,-
CASSILVVSGIYNEQFF,TGTGCCAGTAGTATATTGGTCGTAAGCGGGATATACAATGAGCAGTTCTTC,17,TRBJ2-1,TRBV19,-,TRBD2
CASSPLARGQETQYF,TGTGCCAGCAGTCCCTTAGCGAGGGGCCAAGAGACCCAGTACTTC,15,TRBJ2-5,TRBV28,-,-
CASSLPPGHTEAFF,TGTGCCAGCAGTCTTCCGCCGGGACACACTGAAGCTTTCTTT,14,TRBJ1-1,TRBV28,-,-
CASSLAEQGGFQETQYF,TGTGCCAGCAGCTTAGCGGAGCAGGGTGGGTTTCAAGAGACCCAGTACTTC,17,TRBJ2-5,TRBV7-2,many,-
CSGQGTERTNYNEQFF,TGCAGCGGTCAAGGGACAGAAAGAACCAACTACAATGAGCAGTTCTTC,16,TRBJ2-1,TRBV29-1,few,TRBD1
CASSYSTGEQYF,TGTGCCAGCAGTTACTCAACGGGCGAGCAGTACTTC,12,TRBJ2-7,TRBV6-6,few,-
CASSPQYNEQFF,TGTGCCAGCAGTCCACAGTACAATGAGCAGTTCTTC,12,TRBJ2-1,TRBV12-3/TRBV12-4,many,-
CSVRRDGRFYEQYF,TGCAGCGTTCGTCGGGATGGGAGATTCTACGAGCAGTACTTC,14,TRBJ2-7,TRBV29-1,-,-
CASSLAGRTGELFF,TGTGCCAGCAGTTTGGCAGGGCGTACCGGGGAGCTGTTTTTT,14,TRBJ2-2,TRBV12-3/TRBV12-4,many,-
CASSLSIGGIGNEQFF,TGTGCCAGCAGTTTATCGATCGGGGGCATAGGCAATGAGCAGTTCTTC,16,TRBJ2-1,TRBV12-3/TRBV12-4,many,-
CASSLVLAGNSGELFF,TGCGCCAGCAGCTTGGTCCTAGCTGGAAACTCCGGGGAGCTGTTTTTT,16,TRBJ2-2,TRBV5-1,few,-
CARAAGQGQETQYF,TGTGCCAGGGCCGCCGGGCAGGGTCAAGAGACCCAGTACTTC,14,TRBJ2-5,TRBV5-6,-,-
CASSEAPSATYEQYF,TGCGCCAGCAGCGAAGCTCCTAGCGCTACCTACGAGCAGTACTTC,15,TRBJ2-7,TRBV5-1,few,-
CSARDADLAGGRRIVQSYNEQFF,TGCAGTGCTAGAGACGCTGACTTAGCGGGAGGACGGAGAATTGTTCAATCCTACAATGAGCAGTTCTTC,23,TRBJ2-1,TRBV20-1,-,TRBD2
CASSSGQSGRRYTF,TGCGCCAGCAGCTCGGGACAGTCTGGTAGGCGCTACACCTTC,14,TRBJ1-2,TRBV5-1,many,TRBD1
CSAHVPGANQPQHF,TGCAGTGCTCACGTCCCCGGGGCGAATCAGCCCCAGCATTTT,14,TRBJ1-5,TRBV20-1,-,-
CASLRESNQPQHF,TGCGCCAGCTTAAGGGAATCGAATCAGCCCCAGCATTTT,13,TRBJ1-5,TRBV4-1,many,-
CSAHPAGKKEKLFF,TGCAGTGCTCACCCGGCCGGGAAAAAAGAAAAACTGTTTTTT,14,TRBJ1-4,TRBV20-1,many,-
CASSLIGGPTETQYF,TGCGCCAGCAGCTTAATTGGTGGACCCACAGAGACCCAGTACTTC,15,TRBJ2-5,TRBV5-1,many,-
CASRGGRPYNEQFF,TGTGCCAGCCGGGGGGGGCGCCCCTACAATGAGCAGTTCTTC,14,TRBJ2-1,TRBV6-1,few,TRBD2
CSARDFGASGRNYEQYF,TGCAGTGCTAGAGATTTCGGGGCTAGCGGGAGGAACTACGAGCAGTACTTC,17,TRBJ2-7,TRBV20-1,-,TRBD2